This T cell receptor beta chain derives from a study of cytomegalovirus exposure and HLA in healthy donors. Overall study findings and caveats: In a later analysis, specific HLA alleles were associated with about 18,000 TCR beta sequences at a 0.05 false discovery rate. Later, an analysis found that common viral pathogens appeared to be linked with several of the most significant clusters.

CDR3 length equals 16 residues. Germline V gives CDR1 MNHEY, CDR2 SVGAGI. V gave up 0 bases and J gave up 6 bases; unmatched junction bases: 9. It was with 60 Vbeta and 13 Jbeta primers that the PCR ran. Profiling relied on immunoSEQ multiplex PCR, and the TCRdb table lists in-frame clones only, not all of them. The data hold 100,000 to 150,000 clones, with approximately 70% observed a single time. A word on this clone: Its cognate antigen is unknown.

The genes are TRBV6-5 and TRBJ1-2; 8 positions agree with TRBD1. The receptor was isolated from a woman in her sixties in good health and CMV-seropositive. The sequencing input was PBMCs. For the CDR3, the DNA is TGTGCCAGCAGTTACTCAATTGACAGGGGAGTTAATGGCTACACCTTC. It encodes CASSYSIDRGVNGYTF.